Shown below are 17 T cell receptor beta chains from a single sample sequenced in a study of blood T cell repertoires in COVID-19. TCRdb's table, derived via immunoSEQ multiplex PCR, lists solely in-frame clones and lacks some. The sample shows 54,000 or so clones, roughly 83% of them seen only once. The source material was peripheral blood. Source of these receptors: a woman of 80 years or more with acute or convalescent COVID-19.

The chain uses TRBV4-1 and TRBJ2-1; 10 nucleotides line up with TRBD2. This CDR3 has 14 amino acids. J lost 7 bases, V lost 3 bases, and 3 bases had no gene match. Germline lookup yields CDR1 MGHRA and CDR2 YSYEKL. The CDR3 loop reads CASSHGLAVNEQFF. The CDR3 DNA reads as TGCGCCAGCAGCCACGGACTAGCGGTAAATGAGCAGTTCTTC.

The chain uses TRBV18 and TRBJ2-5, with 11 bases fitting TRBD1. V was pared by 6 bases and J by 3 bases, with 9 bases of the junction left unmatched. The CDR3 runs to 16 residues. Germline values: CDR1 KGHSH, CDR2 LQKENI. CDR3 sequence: CASSQDRGLFKETQYF. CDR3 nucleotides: TGTGCCAGCTCCCAGGACAGGGGGCTCTTCAAAGAGACCCAGTACTTC.

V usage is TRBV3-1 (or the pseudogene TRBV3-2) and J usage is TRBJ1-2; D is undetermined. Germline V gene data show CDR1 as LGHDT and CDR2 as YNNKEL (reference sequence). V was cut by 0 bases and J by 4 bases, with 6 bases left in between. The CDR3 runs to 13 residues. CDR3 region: CASSQEGSYGYTF. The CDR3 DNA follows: TGTGCCAGCAGCCAAGAGGGGAGCTATGGCTACACCTTC.

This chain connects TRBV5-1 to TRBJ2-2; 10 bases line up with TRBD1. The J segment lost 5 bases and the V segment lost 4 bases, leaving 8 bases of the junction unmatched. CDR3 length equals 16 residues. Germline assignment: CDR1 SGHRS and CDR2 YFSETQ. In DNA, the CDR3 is TGCGCCAGCAGCAACACGGGACAGGGGAAGACCGGGGAGCTGTTTTTT. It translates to CASSNTGQGKTGELFF.

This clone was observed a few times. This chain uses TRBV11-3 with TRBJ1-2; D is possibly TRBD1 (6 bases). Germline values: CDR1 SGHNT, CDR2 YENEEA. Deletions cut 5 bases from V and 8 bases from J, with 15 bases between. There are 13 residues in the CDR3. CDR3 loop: CASSPGAVEGYTF. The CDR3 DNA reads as TGTGCCAGCAGCCCAGGGGCAGTGGAAGGCTACACCTTC.

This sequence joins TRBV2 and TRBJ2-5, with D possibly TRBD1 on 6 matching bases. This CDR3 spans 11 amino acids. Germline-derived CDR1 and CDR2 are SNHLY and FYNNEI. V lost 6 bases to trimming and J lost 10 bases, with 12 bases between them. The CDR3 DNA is TGTGCCAGCAGCGTTAAACAGGGCCAGTACTTC. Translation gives CASSVKQGQYF.

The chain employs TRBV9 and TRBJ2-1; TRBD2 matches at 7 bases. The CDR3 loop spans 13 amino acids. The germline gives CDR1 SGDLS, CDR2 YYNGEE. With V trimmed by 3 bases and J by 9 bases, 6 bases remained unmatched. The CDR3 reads CASSELGEGEQFF. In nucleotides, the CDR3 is TGTGCCAGCAGCGAGTTAGGGGAGGGTGAGCAGTTCTTC.

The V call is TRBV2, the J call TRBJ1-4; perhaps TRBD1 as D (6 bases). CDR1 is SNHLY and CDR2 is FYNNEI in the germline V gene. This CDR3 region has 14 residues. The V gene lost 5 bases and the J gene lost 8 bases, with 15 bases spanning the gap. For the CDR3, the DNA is TGTGCCAGCAGTTTAACGCAGGGGCAGGAAAAACTGTTTTTT. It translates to CASSLTQGQEKLFF.

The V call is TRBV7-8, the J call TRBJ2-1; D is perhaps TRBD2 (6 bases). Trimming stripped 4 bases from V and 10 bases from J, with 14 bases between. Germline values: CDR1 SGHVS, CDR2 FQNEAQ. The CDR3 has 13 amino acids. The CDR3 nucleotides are TGTGCCAGCAGCTCGGGACTGTCACAGGAGCAGTTCTTC. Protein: CASSSGLSQEQFF.

DNA of the CDR3: TGCGCCAGCAGCTTCGGCAGCGGGGGGATAAATGAGCAGTTCTTC. Its translation: CASSFGSGGINEQFF. The chain recombines TRBV5-1 with TRBJ2-1; 9 nucleotides line up with TRBD2. Per the germline V gene, CDR1 is SGHRS and CDR2 is YFSETQ. V gave up 2 bases and J gave up 7 bases; unmatched junction bases: 7. The CDR3 length is 15 residues. The whole variable domain, remainder taken from reference TRBV5-1 and TRBJ2-1, is KAGVTQTPRYLIKTRGQQVTLSCSPISGHRSVSWYQQTPGQGLQFLFEYFSETQRNKGNFPGRFSGRQFSNSRSEMNVSTLELGDSALYLCASSFGSGGINEQFFGPGTRLTVL.

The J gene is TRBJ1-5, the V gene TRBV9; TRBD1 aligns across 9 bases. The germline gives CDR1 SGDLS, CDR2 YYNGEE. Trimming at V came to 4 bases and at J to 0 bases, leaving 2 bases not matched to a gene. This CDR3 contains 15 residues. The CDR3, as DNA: TGTGCCAGCAGCAAGGGACAGGGTAGCAATCAGCCCCAGCATTTT. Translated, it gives CASSKGQGSNQPQHF. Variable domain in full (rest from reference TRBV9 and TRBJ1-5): DSGVTQTPKHLITATGQRVTLRCSPRSGDLSVYWYQQSLDQGLQFLIQYYNGEERAKGNILERFSAQQFPDLHSELNLSSLELGDSALYFCASSKGQGSNQPQHFGDGTRLSIL.

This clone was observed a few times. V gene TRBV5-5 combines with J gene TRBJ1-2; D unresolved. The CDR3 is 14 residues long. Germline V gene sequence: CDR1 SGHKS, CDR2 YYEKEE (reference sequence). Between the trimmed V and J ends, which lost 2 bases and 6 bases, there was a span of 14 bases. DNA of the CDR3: TGTGCCAGCAGCTTAGCGCGGGGTACGGATGGCTACACCTTC. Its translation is CASSLARGTDGYTF.

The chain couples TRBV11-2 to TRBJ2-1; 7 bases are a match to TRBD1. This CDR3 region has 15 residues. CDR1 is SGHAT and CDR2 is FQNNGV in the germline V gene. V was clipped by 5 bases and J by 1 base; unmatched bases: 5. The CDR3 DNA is TGTGCCAGCAGCCCGAACAGGGGATCCTACAATGAGCAGTTCTTC. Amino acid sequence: CASSPNRGSYNEQFF.

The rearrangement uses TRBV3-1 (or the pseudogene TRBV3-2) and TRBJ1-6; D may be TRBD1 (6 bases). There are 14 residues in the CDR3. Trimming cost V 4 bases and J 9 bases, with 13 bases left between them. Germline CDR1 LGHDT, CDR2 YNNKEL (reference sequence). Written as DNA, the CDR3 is TGTGCCAGCAGCCTGGCACAGGACAGTTCACCCCTCCACTTT. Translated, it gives CASSLAQDSSPLHF.

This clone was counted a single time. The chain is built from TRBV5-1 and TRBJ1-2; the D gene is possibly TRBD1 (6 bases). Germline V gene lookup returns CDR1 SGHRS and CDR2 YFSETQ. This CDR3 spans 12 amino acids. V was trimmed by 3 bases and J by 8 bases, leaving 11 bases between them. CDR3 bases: TGCGCCAGCAGCTCGACAGGTTCCGGCTACACCTTC. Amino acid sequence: CASSSTGSGYTF. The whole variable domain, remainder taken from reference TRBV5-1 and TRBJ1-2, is KAGVTQTPRYLIKTRGQQVTLSCSPISGHRSVSWYQQTPGQGLQFLFEYFSETQRNKGNFPGRFSGRQFSNSRSEMNVSTLELGDSALYLCASSSTGSGYTFGSGTRLTVV.

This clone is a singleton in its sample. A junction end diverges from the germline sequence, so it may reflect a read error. In nucleotides, the CDR3 is TGTGCCACCAGCAGAGACCTTGATCCTGCGTTGGGCTACAACTTC. Translated: CATSRDLDPALGYNF. The chain joins TRBV15 to TRBJ1-2, with D uncertain. The V gene's germline CDR1 is LNHNV and CDR2 YYDKDF (reference sequence). The CDR3 runs 15 residues.

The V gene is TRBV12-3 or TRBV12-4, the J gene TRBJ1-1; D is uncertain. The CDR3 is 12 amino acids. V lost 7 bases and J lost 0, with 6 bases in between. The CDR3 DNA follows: TGTGCCAGCACCGGGGTGAACACTGAAGCTTTCTTT. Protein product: CASTGVNTEAFF.